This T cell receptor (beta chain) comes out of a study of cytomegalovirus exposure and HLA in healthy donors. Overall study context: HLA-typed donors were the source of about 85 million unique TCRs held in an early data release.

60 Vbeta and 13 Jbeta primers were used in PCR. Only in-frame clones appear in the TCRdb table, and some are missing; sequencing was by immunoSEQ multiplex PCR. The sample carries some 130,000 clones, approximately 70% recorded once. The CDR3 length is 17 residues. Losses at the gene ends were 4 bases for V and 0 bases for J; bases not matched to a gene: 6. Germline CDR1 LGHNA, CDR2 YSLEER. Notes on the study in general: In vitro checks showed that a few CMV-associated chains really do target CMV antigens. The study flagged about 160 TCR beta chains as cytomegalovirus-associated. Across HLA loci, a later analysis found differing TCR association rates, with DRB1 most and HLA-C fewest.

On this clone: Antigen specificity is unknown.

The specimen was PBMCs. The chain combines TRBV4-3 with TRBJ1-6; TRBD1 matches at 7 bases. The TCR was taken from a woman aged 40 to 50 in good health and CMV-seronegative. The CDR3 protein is CASSRFHRGSYNSPLHF. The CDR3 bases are TGCGCCAGCAGCCGTTTCCACAGGGGCTCCTATAATTCACCCCTCCACTTT.